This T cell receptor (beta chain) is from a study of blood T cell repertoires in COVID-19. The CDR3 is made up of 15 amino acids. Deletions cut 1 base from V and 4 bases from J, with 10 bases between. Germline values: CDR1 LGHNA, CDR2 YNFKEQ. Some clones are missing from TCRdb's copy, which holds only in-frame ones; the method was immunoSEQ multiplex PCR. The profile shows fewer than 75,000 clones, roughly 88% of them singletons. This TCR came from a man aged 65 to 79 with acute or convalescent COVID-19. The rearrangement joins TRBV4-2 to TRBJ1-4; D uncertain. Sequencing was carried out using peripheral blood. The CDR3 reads CASSQASDYNEKLFF. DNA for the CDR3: TGTGCCAGCAGCCAAGCCTCCGACTATAATGAAAAACTGTTTTTT.